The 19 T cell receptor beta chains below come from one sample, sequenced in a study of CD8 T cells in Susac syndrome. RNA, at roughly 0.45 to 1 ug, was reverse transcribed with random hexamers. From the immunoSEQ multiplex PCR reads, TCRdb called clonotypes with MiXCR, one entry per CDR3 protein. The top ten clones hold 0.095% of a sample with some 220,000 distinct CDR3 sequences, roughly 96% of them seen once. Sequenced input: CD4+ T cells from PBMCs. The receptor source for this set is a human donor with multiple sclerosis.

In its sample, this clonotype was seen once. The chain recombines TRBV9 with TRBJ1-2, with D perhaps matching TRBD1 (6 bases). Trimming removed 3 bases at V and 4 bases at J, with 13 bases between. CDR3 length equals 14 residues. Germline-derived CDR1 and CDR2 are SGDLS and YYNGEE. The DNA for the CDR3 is TGTGCCAGCAGCGCTCAACAGGGTCTCTATGGCTACACCTTC. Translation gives CASSAQQGLYGYTF.

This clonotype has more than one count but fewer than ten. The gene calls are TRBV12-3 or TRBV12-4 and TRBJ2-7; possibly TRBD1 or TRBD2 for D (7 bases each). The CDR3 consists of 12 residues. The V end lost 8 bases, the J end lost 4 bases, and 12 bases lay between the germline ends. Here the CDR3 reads CASSQGGYEQYF. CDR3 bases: TGTGCCAGCTCCCAGGGGGGGTACGAGCAGTACTTC.

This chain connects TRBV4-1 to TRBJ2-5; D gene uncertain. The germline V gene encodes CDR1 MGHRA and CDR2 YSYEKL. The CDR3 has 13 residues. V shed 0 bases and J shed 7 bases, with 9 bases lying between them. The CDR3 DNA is TGCGCCAGCAGCCAAGATAGGGTAGGGACCCAGTACTTC. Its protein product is CASSQDRVGTQYF.

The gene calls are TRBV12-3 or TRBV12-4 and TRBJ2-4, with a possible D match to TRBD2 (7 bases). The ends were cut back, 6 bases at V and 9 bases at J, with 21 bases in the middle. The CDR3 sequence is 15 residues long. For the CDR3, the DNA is TGTGCCAGCAGCTTGGCCGGGGGGCATAAGGCCATTCAGTACTTC. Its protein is CASSLAGGHKAIQYF.

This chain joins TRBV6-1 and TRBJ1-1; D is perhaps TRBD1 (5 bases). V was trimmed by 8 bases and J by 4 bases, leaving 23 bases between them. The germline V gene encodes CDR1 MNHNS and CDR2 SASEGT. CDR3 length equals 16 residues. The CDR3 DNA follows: TGTGCCAGCGGACCCCGCCCTAGCAGGGTGAGCACTGAAGCTTTCTTT. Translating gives CASGPRPSRVSTEAFF.

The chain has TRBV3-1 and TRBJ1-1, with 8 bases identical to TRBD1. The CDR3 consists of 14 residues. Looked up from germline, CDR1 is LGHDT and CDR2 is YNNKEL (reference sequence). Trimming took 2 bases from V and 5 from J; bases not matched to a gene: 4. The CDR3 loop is CASSQFDRGTEAFF. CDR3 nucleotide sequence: TGTGCCAGCAGCCAATTCGACAGGGGTACTGAAGCTTTCTTT.

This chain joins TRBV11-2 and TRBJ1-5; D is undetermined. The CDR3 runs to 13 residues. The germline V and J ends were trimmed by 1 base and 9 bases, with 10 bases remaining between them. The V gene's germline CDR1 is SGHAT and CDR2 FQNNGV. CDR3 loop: CASSLAPVGPQHF. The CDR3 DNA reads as TGTGCCAGCAGCTTAGCCCCGGTAGGGCCCCAGCATTTT.

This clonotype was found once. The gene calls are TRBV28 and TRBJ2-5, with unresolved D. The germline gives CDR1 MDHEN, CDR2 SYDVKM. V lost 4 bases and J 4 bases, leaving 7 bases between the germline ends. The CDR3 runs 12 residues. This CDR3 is CASSSKIETQYF. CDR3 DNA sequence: TGTGCCAGCAGTTCAAAAATAGAGACCCAGTACTTC.

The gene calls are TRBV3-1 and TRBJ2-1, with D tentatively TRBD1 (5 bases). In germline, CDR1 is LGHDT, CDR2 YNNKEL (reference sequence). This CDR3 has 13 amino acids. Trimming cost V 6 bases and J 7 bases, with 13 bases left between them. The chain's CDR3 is CASSRRQGNEQFF. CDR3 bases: TGTGCCAGCAGTAGAAGGCAGGGTAATGAGCAGTTCTTC.

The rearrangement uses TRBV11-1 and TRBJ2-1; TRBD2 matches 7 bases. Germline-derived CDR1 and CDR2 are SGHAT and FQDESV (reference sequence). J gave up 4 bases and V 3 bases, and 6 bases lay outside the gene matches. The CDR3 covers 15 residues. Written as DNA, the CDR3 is TGTGCCAGCAGCTTCGGGGGGAGAGCTTACAATGAGCAGTTCTTC. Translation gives CASSFGGRAYNEQFF.

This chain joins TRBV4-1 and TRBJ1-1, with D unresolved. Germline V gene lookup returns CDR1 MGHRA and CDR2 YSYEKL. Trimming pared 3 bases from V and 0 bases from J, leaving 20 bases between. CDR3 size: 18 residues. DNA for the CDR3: TGCGCCAGCAGCCATCCCGATGGGTTGGCCCCCTTGAACACTGAAGCTTTCTTT. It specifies CASSHPDGLAPLNTEAFF.

The CDR3 here is CASSDLRYEQYF. The CDR3 DNA reads as TGTGCCAGCAGTGACCTCCGCTACGAGCAGTACTTC. The chain combines TRBV28 with TRBJ2-7; D call uncertain. Germline CDR1 MDHEN, CDR2 SYDVKM. The CDR3 spans 12 residues. V lost 5 bases, J lost 3 bases, and 8 bases lay in between. The complete variable domain, with remaining parts taken from reference TRBV28 and TRBJ2-7, reads DVKVTQSSRYLVKRTGEKVFLECVQDMDHENMFWYRQDPGLGLRLIYFSYDVKMKEKGDIPEGYSVSREKKERFSLILESASTNQTSMYLCASSDLRYEQYFGPGTRLTVT.

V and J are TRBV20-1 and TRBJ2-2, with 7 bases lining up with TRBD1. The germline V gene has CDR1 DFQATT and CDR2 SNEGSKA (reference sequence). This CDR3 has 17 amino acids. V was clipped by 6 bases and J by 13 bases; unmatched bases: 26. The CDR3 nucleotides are TGCAGTGCCGGTCCGCCAACCGGGACAGTAAAGACGGGGAGGCTGTTTTTT. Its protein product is CSAGPPTGTVKTGRLFF.

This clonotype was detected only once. The CDR3 here is CASSVRGEAFF. In DNA, the CDR3 is TGTGCCAGCAGCGTCAGGGGTGAAGCTTTCTTT. The gene calls are TRBV7-8 and TRBJ1-1, with D maybe TRBD1 (6 bases). The germline V and J ends were trimmed by 5 bases and 7 bases, with 8 bases remaining between them. The CDR3 contains 11 residues. Germline V lookup: CDR1 SGHVS, CDR2 FQNEAQ. Full variable domain (missing parts from reference TRBV7-8 and TRBJ1-1): GAGVSQSPRYKVAKRGQDVALRCDPISGHVSLFWYQQALGQGPEFLTYFQNEAQLDKSGLPSDRFFAERPEGSVSTLKIQRTQQEDSAVYLCASSVRGEAFFGQGTRLTVV.

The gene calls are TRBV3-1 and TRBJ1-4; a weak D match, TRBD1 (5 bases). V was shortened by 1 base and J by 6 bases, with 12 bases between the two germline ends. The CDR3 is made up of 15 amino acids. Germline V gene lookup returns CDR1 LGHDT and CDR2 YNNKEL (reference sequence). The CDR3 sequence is CASSQGLGRDEKLFF. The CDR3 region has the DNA TGTGCCAGCAGCCAAGGCCTGGGACGGGATGAAAAACTGTTTTTT. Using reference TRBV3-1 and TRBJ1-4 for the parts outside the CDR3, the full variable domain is DTAVSQTPKYLVTQMGNDKSIKCEQNLGHDTMYWYKQDSKKFLKIMFSYNNKELIINETVPNRFSPKSPDKAHLNLHINSLELGDSAVYFCASSQGLGRDEKLFFGSGTQLSVL.

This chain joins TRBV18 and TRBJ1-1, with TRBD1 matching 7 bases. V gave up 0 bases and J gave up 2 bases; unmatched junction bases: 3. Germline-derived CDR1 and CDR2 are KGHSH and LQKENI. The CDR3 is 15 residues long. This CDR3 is CASSPPQGDNTEAFF. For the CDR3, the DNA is TGTGCCAGCTCACCACCTCAGGGGGATAACACTGAAGCTTTCTTT.

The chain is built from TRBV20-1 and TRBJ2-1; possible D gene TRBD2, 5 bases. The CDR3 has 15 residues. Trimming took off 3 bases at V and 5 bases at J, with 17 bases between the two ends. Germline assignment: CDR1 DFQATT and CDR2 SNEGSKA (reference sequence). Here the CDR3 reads CSASLLLDWDNEQFF. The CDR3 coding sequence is TGCAGTGCTAGCCTCCTACTAGATTGGGACAATGAGCAGTTCTTC.

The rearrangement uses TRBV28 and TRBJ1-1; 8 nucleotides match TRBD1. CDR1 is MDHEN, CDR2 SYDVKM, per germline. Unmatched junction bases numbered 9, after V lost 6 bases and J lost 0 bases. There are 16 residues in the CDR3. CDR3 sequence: CASRRSTGALNTEAFF. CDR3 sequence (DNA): TGTGCCAGCAGGAGATCGACAGGGGCCTTGAACACTGAAGCTTTCTTT.

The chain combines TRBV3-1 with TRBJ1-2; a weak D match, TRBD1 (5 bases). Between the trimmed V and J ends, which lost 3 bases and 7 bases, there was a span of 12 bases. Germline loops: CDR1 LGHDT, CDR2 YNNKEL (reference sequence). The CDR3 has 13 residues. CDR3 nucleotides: TGTGCCAGCAGCCATTGGGGGAGTCGTGGCTACACCTTC. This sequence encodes CASSHWGSRGYTF.